This T cell receptor beta chain appears in the sequencing data of a study of CD8 T cells in ankylosing spondylitis. Points from the study as a whole: According to the report, clones linked to the disease were significantly enriched in matched synovial fluid samples taken from ankylosing spondylitis patients. Past research had described some motif variants in reactive arthritis synovial fluid and blood. Characteristic, it appeared, of ankylosing spondylitis blood was a TCR beta motif of about eight highly homologous variants.

Many counts were recorded for this clonotype. Its antigen is not identified. Trimming removed 6 bases from V and 2 bases from J; junction bases left unmatched: 5. This CDR3 is 15 amino acids long. Scientists made TCR beta libraries using quantitative 5'-RACE with molecular barcodes. Each CDR3 protein is one row after TCRdb ran MiXCR on the 5' RACE reads. The sample lists about 190,000 distinct CDR3 sequences, 10% to 15% occurring once. The receptor was isolated from a female donor with ankylosing spondylitis or in good health (not recorded which). Sequenced sample: blood, either unsorted or a sorted T cell fraction (not recorded which). The chain joins TRBV12-3 or TRBV12-4 to TRBJ1-5; 9 bases are shared with TRBD1. The CDR3 sequence: CASSLQGAGNQPQHF. The CDR3 nucleotides read TGTGCCAGCAGCCTACAGGGGGCAGGCAATCAGCCCCAGCATTTT.